This TCR beta chain stems from a study of blood T cells in healthy people across ages. PCR was performed a second time for 7 to 11 cycles using a sample-barcoded 5' primer and a J-beta primer mix. From the 5' RACE reads, TCRdb called clonotypes with MiXCR, one entry per CDR3 protein. The profile covers fewer than 950,000 distinct CDR3 sequences, with around 36% appearing a single time and under 15% taken by the ten largest. The source of this sequence is a man between 18 and 35 years old in good health. Sequencing used blood.

The CDR3 here is CSARAYLQGTDTEAFF. In nucleotides, the CDR3 is TGCAGTGCTAGAGCTTATCTTCAGGGGACGGACACTGAAGCTTTCTTT. V is TRBV20-1 and J is TRBJ1-1, with a weak D call TRBD1 (6 bases). Trimming pared 1 base from V and 3 bases from J, leaving 18 bases between. The CDR3 is made up of 16 amino acids. The germline CDR1 and CDR2 sequences are DFQATT and SNEGSKA (reference sequence).